The next 5 T cell receptor beta chains were all read from a single sample in a study of molecular identifiers for immune sequencing clone quantification. MiXCR, applied by TCRdb to the PCR reads, yields one record per CDR3 protein. The table records nearly 650,000 distinct CDR3 sequences, roughly 23% of them present only once. Sequenced input: naive CD8+ T cells from blood, with Jurkat cell RNA spiked in. The subset here: FACS-sorted CD8+CD4-CCR7+CD45RA+ naive T cells. These receptors were taken from a human donor in good health. Some libraries in this study had Jurkat cell RNA spiked in.

The chain employs TRBV12-3 or TRBV12-4 and TRBJ1-1; 7 nucleotides match TRBD1. This CDR3 has 17 amino acids. V lost 2 bases, J lost 3 bases, and 12 bases stayed unmatched. Written as DNA, the CDR3 is TGTGCCAGCAGTTTACCTAGGGACAGTGCCTTACACACTGAAGCTTTCTTT. Its translation is CASSLPRDSALHTEAFF.

At least ten counts were recorded for this clonotype. This chain connects TRBV13 to TRBJ2-5, with TRBD2 as a possible D gene (6 bases). In germline, CDR1 is PRHDT, CDR2 FYEKMQ (reference sequence). The germline V and J ends were trimmed by 5 bases and 0 bases, with 16 bases remaining between them. This CDR3 is 16 amino acids long. CDR3 coding DNA: TGTGCCAGCAGCCCTGGGCGTGGACTATACCAAGAGACCCAGTACTTC. Its protein product is CASSPGRGLYQETQYF.

This clonotype has a count of ten or more. The chain links TRBV13 to TRBJ2-3, with 10 nucleotides matching TRBD1. The CDR3 contains 15 residues. Looked up from germline, CDR1 is PRHDT and CDR2 is FYEKMQ (reference sequence). Trimming took 5 bases from V and 2 from J; bases not matched to a gene: 4. In DNA, the CDR3 is TGTGCCAGCAGCCCGGGGACAGGGGTCACAGATACGCAGTATTTT. It translates to CASSPGTGVTDTQYF. Based on the CDR3 plus reference TRBV13 and TRBJ2-3, the full variable domain is AAGVIQSPRHLIKEKRETATLKCYPIPRHDTVYWYQQGPGQDPQFLISFYEKMQSDKGSIPDRFSAQQFSDYHSELNMSSLELGDSALYFCASSPGTGVTDTQYFGPGTRLTVL.

This clonotype was observed many times. The gene calls are TRBV7-2 and TRBJ1-4, with D possibly being TRBD1 (6 bases). The length of the CDR3 is 16 residues. Germline assignment: CDR1 SGHTA and CDR2 FQGNSA. Trimming took off 5 bases at V and 6 bases at J, with 19 bases between the two ends. The CDR3 DNA is TGTGCCAGCAGCCCAGGGGACAAATCCCGGGATGAAAAACTGTTTTTT. Translation gives CASSPGDKSRDEKLFF. The whole variable domain, filled in from reference TRBV7-2 and TRBJ1-4, reads GAGVSQSPSNKVTEKGKDVELRCDPISGHTALYWYRQSLGQGLEFLIYFQGNSAPDKSGLPSDRFSAERTGGSVSTLTIQRTQQEDSAVYLCASSPGDKSRDEKLFFGSGTQLSVL.

The chain has TRBV27 and TRBJ1-2; D is possibly TRBD1 (5 bases). Between the trimmed V and J ends, which lost 6 bases and 4 bases, there was a span of 15 bases. Per the germline V gene, CDR1 is MNHEY and CDR2 is SMNVEV (reference sequence). This CDR3 has 14 amino acids. The DNA for the CDR3 is TGTGCCAGCAGGCCGACAGATTTTTTCTATGGCTACACCTTC. Translation gives CASRPTDFFYGYTF.